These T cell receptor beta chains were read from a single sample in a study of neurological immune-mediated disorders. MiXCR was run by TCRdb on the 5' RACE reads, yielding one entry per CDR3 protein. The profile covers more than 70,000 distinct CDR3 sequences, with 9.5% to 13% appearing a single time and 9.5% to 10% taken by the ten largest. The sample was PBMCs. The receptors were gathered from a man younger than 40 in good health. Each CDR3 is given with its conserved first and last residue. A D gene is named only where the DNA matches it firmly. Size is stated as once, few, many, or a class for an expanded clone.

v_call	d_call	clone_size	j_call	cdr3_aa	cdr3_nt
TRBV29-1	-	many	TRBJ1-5	CSVGGQGTQPQHF	TGCAGCGTTGGAGGGCAGGGGACTCAGCCCCAGCATTTT
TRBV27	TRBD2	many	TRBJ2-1	CASSLGPRTSGPNEQFF	TGTGCCAGCAGTTTGGGTCCCAGGACTAGCGGGCCCAATGAGCAGTTCTTC
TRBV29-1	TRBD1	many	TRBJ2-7	CSVQGQGAYEQYF	TGCAGCGTTCAGGGACAGGGGGCCTACGAGCAGTACTTC
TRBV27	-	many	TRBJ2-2	CASRQAGPNTGELFF	TGTGCCAGCCGACAGGCAGGACCTAACACCGGGGAGCTGTTTTTT
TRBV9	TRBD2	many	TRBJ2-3	CASSEPFRLAGTDTQYF	TGTGCCAGCAGCGAGCCCTTCCGGCTAGCGGGCACAGATACGCAGTATTTT
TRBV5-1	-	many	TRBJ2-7	CASSLAGGMAHEQYF	TGCGCCAGCAGCTTGGCTGGAGGGATGGCCCACGAGCAGTACTTC
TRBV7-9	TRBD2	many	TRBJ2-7	CASSPETGGGFLYEQYF	TGTGCCAGCAGCCCGGAAACGGGAGGGGGGTTTCTCTACGAGCAGTACTTC
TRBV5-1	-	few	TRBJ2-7	CASSLASGVYEQYF	TGCGCCAGCAGCTTGGCCTCTGGGGTCTACGAGCAGTACTTC
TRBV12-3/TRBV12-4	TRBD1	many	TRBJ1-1	CASSLGTGVREAFF	TGTGCCAGCAGTCTCGGGACAGGCGTGAGGGAAGCTTTCTTT
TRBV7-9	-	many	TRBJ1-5	CARGTEIQPQHF	TGTGCCAGGGGGACGGAAATTCAGCCCCAGCATTTT
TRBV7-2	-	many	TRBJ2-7	CASSLDEGEQYF	TGTGCCAGCAGCTTAGACGAGGGCGAGCAGTACTTC
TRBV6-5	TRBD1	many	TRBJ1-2	CASSYRARGISNYGYTF	TGTGCCAGCAGTTACAGGGCCAGGGGGATTTCTAACTATGGCTACACCTTC